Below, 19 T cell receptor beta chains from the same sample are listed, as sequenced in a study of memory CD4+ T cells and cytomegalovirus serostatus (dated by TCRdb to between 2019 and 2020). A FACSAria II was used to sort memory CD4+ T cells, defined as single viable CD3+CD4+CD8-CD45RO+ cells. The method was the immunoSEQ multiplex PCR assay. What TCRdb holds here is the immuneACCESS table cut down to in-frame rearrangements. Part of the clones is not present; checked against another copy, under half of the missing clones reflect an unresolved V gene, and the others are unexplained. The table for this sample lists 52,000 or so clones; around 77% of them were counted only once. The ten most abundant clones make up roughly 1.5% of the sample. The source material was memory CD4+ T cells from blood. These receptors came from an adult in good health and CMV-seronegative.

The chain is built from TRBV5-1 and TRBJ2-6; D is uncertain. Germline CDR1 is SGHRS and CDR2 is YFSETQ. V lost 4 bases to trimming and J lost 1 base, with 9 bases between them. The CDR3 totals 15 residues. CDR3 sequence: CASSVAGSGANVLTF. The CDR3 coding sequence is TGCGCCAGCAGCGTTGCCGGTTCTGGGGCCAACGTCCTGACTTTC. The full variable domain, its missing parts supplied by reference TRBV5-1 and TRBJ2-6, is KAGVTQTPRYLIKTRGQQVTLSCSPISGHRSVSWYQQTPGQGLQFLFEYFSETQRNKGNFPGRFSGRQFSNSRSEMNVSTLELGDSALYLCASSVAGSGANVLTFGAGSRLTVL.

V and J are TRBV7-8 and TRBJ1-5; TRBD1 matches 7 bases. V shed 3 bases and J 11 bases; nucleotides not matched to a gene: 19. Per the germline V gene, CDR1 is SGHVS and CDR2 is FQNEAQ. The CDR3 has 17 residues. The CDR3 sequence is CASSLTDGLQGKAAQHF. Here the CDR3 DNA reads TGTGCCAGCAGCTTGACCGACGGGTTACAGGGGAAGGCAGCCCAGCATTTT. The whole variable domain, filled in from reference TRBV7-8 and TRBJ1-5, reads GAGVSQSPRYKVAKRGQDVALRCDPISGHVSLFWYQQALGQGPEFLTYFQNEAQLDKSGLPSDRFFAERPEGSVSTLKIQRTQQEDSAVYLCASSLTDGLQGKAAQHFGDGTRLSIL.

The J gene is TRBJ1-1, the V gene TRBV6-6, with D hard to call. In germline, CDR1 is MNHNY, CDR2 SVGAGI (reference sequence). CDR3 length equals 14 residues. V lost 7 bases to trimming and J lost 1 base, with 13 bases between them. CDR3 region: CASNRPLGNTEAFF. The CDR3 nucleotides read TGTGCCAGCAATCGTCCCCTGGGGAACACTGAAGCTTTCTTT.

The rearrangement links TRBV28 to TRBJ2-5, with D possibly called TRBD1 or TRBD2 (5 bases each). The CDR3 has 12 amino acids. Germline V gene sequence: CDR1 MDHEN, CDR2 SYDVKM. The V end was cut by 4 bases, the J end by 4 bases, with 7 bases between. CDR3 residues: CASSSGPETQYF. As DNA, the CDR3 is TGTGCCAGCAGTTCGGGACCAGAGACCCAGTACTTC.

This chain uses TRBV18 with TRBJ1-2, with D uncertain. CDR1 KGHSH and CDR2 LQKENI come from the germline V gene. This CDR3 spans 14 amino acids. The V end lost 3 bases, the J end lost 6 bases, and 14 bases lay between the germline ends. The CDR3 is CASSPGSFQDGYTF. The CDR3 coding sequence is TGTGCCAGCTCACCCGGGTCCTTTCAGGATGGCTACACCTTC.

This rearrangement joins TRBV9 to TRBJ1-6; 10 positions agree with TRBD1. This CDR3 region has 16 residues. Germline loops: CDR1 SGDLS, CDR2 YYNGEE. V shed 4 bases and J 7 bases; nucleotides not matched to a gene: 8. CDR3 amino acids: CASSPGTGAGNSPLHF. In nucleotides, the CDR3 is TGTGCCAGCAGCCCTGGGACAGGGGCCGGGAATTCACCCCTCCACTTT.

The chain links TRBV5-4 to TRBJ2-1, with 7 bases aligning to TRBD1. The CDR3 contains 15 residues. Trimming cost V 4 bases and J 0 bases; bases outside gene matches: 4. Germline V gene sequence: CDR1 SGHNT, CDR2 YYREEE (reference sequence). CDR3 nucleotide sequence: TGTGCCAGCAGCCGGGACAGCAGCTCCTACAATGAGCAGTTCTTC. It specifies CASSRDSSSYNEQFF.

The CDR3 nucleotides are TGTGCCAGCAGTTTTACGGCGAACACTGAAGCTTTCTTT. This codes for CASSFTANTEAFF. V gene TRBV28 combines with J gene TRBJ1-1; D not resolved. The germline V gene has CDR1 MDHEN and CDR2 SYDVKM. Trimming took off 3 bases at V and 1 base at J, with 6 bases between the two ends. The CDR3 is 13 amino acids.

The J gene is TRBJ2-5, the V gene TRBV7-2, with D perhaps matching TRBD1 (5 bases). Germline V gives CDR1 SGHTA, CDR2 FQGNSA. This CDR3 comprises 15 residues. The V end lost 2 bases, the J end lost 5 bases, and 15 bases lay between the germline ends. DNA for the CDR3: TGTGCCAGCAGCTTAAGTTCGCAGGGTGTGGAGACCCAGTACTTC. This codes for CASSLSSQGVETQYF.

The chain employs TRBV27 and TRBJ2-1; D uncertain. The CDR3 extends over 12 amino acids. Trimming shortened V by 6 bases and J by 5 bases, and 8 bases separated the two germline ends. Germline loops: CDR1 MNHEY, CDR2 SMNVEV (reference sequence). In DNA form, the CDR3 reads TGTGCCAGCAGCCGGGCCCACAATGAGCAGTTCTTC. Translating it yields CASSRAHNEQFF.

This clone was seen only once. The CDR3 loop reads CASSYSRTANGYTF. The DNA of the CDR3 is TGTGCCAGCAGTTACTCCAGGACAGCGAATGGCTACACCTTC. The chain links TRBV6-5 to TRBJ1-2; tentative D call: TRBD1 (6 bases). Trimming removed 0 bases at V and 6 bases at J, with 11 bases between. Per germline, CDR1 MNHEY and CDR2 SVGAGI. The length of the CDR3 is 14 residues.

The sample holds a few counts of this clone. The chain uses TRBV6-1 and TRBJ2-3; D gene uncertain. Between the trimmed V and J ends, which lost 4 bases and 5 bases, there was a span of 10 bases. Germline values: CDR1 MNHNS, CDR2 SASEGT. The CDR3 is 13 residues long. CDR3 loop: CASSGQYGDTQYF. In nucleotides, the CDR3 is TGTGCCAGCAGTGGGCAGTACGGAGATACGCAGTATTTT.

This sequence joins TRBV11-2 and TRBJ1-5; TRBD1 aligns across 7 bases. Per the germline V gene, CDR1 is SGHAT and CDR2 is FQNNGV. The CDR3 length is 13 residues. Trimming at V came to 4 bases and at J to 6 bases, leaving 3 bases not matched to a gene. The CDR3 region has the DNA TGTGCCAGCAGCTACCGGACAGGTCAGCCCCAGCATTTT. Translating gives CASSYRTGQPQHF.

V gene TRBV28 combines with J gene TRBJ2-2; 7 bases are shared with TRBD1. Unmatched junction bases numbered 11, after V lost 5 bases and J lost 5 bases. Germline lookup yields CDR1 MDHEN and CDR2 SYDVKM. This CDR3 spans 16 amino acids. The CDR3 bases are TGTGCCAGCAGTCCGGCCCGACAGGGCGGAACCGGGGAGCTGTTTTTT. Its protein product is CASSPARQGGTGELFF.

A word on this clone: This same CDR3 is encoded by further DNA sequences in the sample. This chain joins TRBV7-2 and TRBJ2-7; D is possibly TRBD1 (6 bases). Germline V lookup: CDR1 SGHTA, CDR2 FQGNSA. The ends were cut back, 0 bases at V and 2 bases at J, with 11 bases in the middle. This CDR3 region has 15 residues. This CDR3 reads CASSLAPQGAYEQYF. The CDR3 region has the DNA TGTGCCAGCAGCTTAGCGCCACAGGGAGCCTACGAGCAGTACTTC. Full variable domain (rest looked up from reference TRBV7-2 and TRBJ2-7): GAGVSQSPSNKVTEKGKDVELRCDPISGHTALYWYRQSLGQGLEFLIYFQGNSAPDKSGLPSDRFSAERTGGSVSTLTIQRTQQEDSAVYLCASSLAPQGAYEQYFGPGTRLTVT.

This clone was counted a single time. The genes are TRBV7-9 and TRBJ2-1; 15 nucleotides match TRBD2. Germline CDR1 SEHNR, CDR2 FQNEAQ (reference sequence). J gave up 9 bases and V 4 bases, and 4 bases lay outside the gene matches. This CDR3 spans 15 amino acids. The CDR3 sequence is CASSSGTSGGREQFF. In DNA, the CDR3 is TGTGCCAGCAGCTCCGGGACTAGCGGGGGGCGTGAGCAGTTCTTC. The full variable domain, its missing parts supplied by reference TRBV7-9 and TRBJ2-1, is DTGVSQNPRHKITKRGQNVTFRCDPISEHNRLYWYRQTLGQGPEFLTYFQNEAQLEKSRLLSDRFSAERPKGSFSTLEIQRTEQGDSAMYLCASSSGTSGGREQFFGPGTRLTVL.

In DNA, the CDR3 is TGCGCCAGCAGCACTGGCAGCGTTCCCTACGAGCAGTACTTC. Protein sequence: CASSTGSVPYEQYF. The chain combines TRBV5-1 with TRBJ2-7; D unclear. The CDR3 contains 14 residues. Germline V CDR1 and CDR2: SGHRS, YFSETQ. V gave up 4 bases and J gave up 2 bases, with 13 bases separating them.

The CDR3 loop is CASSPTINEKLFF. The CDR3 DNA reads as TGTGCCAGCAGCCCCACGATAAATGAAAAACTGTTTTTT. The chain links TRBV6-5 to TRBJ1-4; D unclear. The CDR3 is 13 residues long. The V gene lost 6 bases and the J gene lost 5 bases, with 10 bases spanning the gap. CDR1 is MNHEY and CDR2 is SVGAGI in the germline V gene.

Written as DNA, the CDR3 is TGTGCCAGCAGCCAAGATTGGGAGGGCTTGAACACTGAAGCTTTCTTT. This translates into CASSQDWEGLNTEAFF. The V and J genes are TRBV14 and TRBJ1-1; D remains ambiguous. Germline CDR1 is SGHDN and CDR2 is FVKESK. Trimming removed 0 bases at V and 0 bases at J, with 11 bases between. The CDR3 contains 16 residues.